Sequencing of this TCR beta chain was carried out in a study of T cells expressing NK-cell markers. The CDR3 runs to 12 residues. Germline lookup yields CDR1 GTSNPN and CDR2 SVGIG (reference sequence). The authors generated TCR beta cDNA through 5'RACE template switching with UMIs. TCRdb reprocessed the 5' RACE reads, keeping one entry per CDR3 protein, no DNA. Listed are 400,000 or so distinct CDR3 sequences; about 10% falls within the top ten. V is TRBV30 and J is TRBJ1-4; TCRdb proposes TRBD1, but this gene call is untestable without DNA. The receptor was derived from a woman between 45 and 60 years old in good health. What was sequenced was blood T cells: a sorted CD56 or NKG2C T cell subset, CD4+ or CD8+ T cells, or bulk PBMC T cells (not recorded which). The CDR3 loop reads CAWSAGDEKLFF.